The 6 T cell receptor beta chains listed next were all sequenced from one sample in a study of blood T cell repertoires in COVID-19. The protocol was immunoSEQ multiplex PCR, while the TCRdb copy is restricted to in-frame clones and leaves out a portion. There are about 160,000 clones in the sample; about 90% occur only once, and approximately 4% lies in the top ten. Sequenced input: peripheral blood. The origin of the receptors is a woman aged 65 to 85 with acute or convalescent COVID-19.

The chain joins TRBV11-3 to TRBJ2-6; TRBD2 might be the D (5 bases). CDR1 SGHNT and CDR2 YENEEA come from the germline V gene. Trimming left V 2 bases short and J 0 bases short, with 8 bases between. The CDR3 covers 16 residues. The CDR3 DNA reads as TGTGCCAGCAGCTTATCAGGAGGCTCTGGGGCCAACGTCCTGACTTTC. The encoded protein is CASSLSGGSGANVLTF.

This chain joins TRBV6-5 and TRBJ2-1; TRBD2 matches at 9 bases. CDR1 and CDR2 from the germline V gene are MNHEY and SVGAGI. J lost 6 bases, V lost 6 bases, and 9 bases had no gene match. The CDR3 length is 15 residues. Written as DNA, the CDR3 is TGTGCCAGCAGCCGGTGGCTAGCGGGGATCAATGAGCAGTTCTTC. It translates to CASSRWLAGINEQFF.

The V and J genes are TRBV2 and TRBJ2-2, with a tentative D call TRBD1 (6 bases). The CDR3 length is 13 residues. V was trimmed by 6 bases and J by 7 bases, leaving 12 bases between them. CDR1 SNHLY and CDR2 FYNNEI come from the germline V gene. CDR3 nucleotide sequence: TGTGCCAGCAGGGGGGCGCCCCACGGGGAGCTGTTTTTT. Amino acid sequence: CASRGAPHGELFF. Supplemented by reference TRBV2 and TRBJ2-2, the full variable domain reads EPEVTQTPSHQVTQMGQEVILRCVPISNHLYFYWYRQILGQKVEFLVSFYNNEISEKSEIFDDQFSVERPDGSNFTLKIRSTKLEDSAMYFCASRGAPHGELFFGEGSRLTVL.

Only one count was recorded for this clone. V is TRBV6-5 and J is TRBJ1-4; weak D call: TRBD1 (6 bases). CDR3 size: 14 residues. CDR1 is MNHEY and CDR2 is SVGAGI in the germline V gene. V shed 3 bases and J shed 5 bases, with 10 bases lying between them. CDR3 region: CASSYQGQNEKLFF. The CDR3 DNA is TGTGCCAGCAGTTATCAGGGACAAAATGAAAAACTGTTTTTT.

V and J are TRBV5-1 and TRBJ1-1; 8 bases align to TRBD1. The CDR3 is made up of 16 amino acids. Germline CDR1 is SGHRS and CDR2 is YFSETQ. With 1 base clipped from V and 4 bases from J, the junction kept 9 bases outside the gene matches. The CDR3 region has the DNA TGCGCCAGCAGCTTGAGTCCGGGACAGGCAAGCACTGAAGCTTTCTTT. Translation gives CASSLSPGQASTEAFF.

V is TRBV19 and J is TRBJ1-5; 9 nucleotides line up with TRBD1. Germline CDR1 and CDR2: LNHDA and SQIVND (reference sequence). This CDR3 spans 15 amino acids. Losses at the gene ends were 4 bases for V and 6 bases for J; bases not matched to a gene: 7. The CDR3 loop is CASSTPRQGGQPQHF. The CDR3 DNA reads TGTGCCAGTAGTACCCCGCGACAGGGGGGTCAGCCCCAGCATTTT. The variable domain in full, with the rest retrieved from reference TRBV19 and TRBJ1-5, is DGGITQSPKYLFRKEGQNVTLSCEQNLNHDAMYWYRQDPGQGLRLIYYSQIVNDFQKGDIAEGYSVSREKKESFPLTVTSAQKNPTAFYLCASSTPRQGGQPQHFGDGTRLSIL.